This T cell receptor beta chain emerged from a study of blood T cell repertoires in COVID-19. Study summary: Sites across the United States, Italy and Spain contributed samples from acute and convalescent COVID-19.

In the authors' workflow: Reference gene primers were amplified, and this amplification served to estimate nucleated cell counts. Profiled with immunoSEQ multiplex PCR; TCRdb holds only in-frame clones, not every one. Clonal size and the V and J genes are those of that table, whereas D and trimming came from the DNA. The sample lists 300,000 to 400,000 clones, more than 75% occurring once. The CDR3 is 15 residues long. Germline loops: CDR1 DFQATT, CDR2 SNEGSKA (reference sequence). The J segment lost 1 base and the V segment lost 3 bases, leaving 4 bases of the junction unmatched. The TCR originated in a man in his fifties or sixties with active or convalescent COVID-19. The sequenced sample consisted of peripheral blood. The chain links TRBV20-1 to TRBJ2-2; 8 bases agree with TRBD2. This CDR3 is CSASFSGRNTGELFF. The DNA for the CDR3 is TGCAGTGCTAGTTTCAGCGGGAGGAACACCGGGGAGCTGTTTTTT.